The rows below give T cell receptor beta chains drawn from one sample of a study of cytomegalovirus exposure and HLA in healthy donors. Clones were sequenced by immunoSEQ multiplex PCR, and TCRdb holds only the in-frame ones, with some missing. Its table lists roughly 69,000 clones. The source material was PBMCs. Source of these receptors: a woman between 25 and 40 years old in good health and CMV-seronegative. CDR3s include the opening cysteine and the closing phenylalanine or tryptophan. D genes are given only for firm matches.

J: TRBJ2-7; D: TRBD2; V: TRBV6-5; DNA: TGTGCCAGCAGTTACTCAGGAGCGGGGGACGCCTACGAGCAGTACTTC; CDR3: CASSYSGAGDAYEQYF
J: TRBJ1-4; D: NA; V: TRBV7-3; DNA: TGTGCCAGCAGCTATCTACAGGGTTCTCATGAAAAACTGTTTTTT; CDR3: CASSYLQGSHEKLFF
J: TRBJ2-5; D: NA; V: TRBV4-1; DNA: TGCGCCAGCAGCCATCCGGGGGGCGAGACCGATTTAAGGACCCAGTACTTC; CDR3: CASSHPGGETDLRTQYF
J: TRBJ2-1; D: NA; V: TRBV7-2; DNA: TGTGCCAGCAGCCCAAAGAGGGGGGGCCGTTACAATGAGCAGTTCTTC; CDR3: CASSPKRGGRYNEQFF
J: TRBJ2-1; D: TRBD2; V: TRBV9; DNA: TGTGCCAGCAGCGTCGCTAGCGGGTTCTACAATGAGCAGTTCTTC; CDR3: CASSVASGFYNEQFF
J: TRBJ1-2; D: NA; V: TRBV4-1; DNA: TGCGCCAGCAGCCGTAGTAGCGGTGGCTACACCTTC; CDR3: CASSRSSGGYTF
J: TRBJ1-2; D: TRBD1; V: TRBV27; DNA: TGTGCCAGCAGCGTGACAGGGGGCCCCAACTATGGCTACACCTTC; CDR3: CASSVTGGPNYGYTF
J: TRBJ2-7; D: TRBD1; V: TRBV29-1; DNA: TGCAGCGTTCCTCGGAAAGGGGGCGGCGAGCAGTACTTC; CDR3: CSVPRKGGGEQYF
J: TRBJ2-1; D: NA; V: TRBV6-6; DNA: TGTGCCAGCAGTTCAGGTGACAATGAGCAGTTCTTC; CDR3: CASSSGDNEQFF
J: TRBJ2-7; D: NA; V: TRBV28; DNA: TGTGCCAGCAGTTTAGGAGGCCACTTCCACGAGCAGTACTTC; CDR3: CASSLGGHFHEQYF
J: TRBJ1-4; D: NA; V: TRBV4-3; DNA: TGCGCCAGCAGCCAAGTTGAAGGAGGAACAGCCAGGGAAAAACTGTTTTTT; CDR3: CASSQVEGGTAREKLFF
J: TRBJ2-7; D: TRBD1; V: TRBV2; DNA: TGTGCCAGCAATCCGGACAGGGCCTACGAGCAGTACTTC; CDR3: CASNPDRAYEQYF
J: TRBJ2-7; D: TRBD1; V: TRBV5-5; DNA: TGTGCCAGCAGCGTGGGACAGGGTATCTACGAGCAGTACTTC; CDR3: CASSVGQGIYEQYF
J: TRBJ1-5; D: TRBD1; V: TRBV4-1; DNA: TGCGCCAGCAGCCCACAGGGGACTCATCAGCCCCAGCATTTT; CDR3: CASSPQGTHQPQHF
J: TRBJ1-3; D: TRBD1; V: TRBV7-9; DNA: TGTGCCAGCAGCTTAGTGCCGACAGGGAACTCTGGAAACACCATATATTTT; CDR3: CASSLVPTGNSGNTIYF
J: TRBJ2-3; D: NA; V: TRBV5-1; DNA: TGCGCCAGCAGCTTGGCCCTTAGCACAGATACGCAGTATTTT; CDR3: CASSLALSTDTQYF
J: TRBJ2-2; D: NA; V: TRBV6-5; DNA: TGTGCCAGCAGCCCCGAGGGTTACACCGGGGAGCTGTTTTTT; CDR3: CASSPEGYTGELFF
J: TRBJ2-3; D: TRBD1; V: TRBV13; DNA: TGTGCCAGCAGCCGGGACAGATACACAGATACGCAGTATTTT; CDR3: CASSRDRYTDTQYF
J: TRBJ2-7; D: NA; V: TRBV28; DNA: TGTGCCAGCAGTCTAGAGGGAAAGCAGTACTTC; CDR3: CASSLEGKQYF
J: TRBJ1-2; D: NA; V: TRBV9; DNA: TGTGCCAGCAGCGTAGGTGGGACTTCGGATGGCTACACCTTC; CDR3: CASSVGGTSDGYTF
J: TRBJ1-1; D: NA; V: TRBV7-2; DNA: TGTGCCAGCAGCTCACAGGGAACTGAAGCTTTCTTT; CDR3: CASSSQGTEAFF
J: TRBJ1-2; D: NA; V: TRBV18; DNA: TGTGCCAGCTCACCAGTGACAGAGAGGAACTATGGCTACACCTTC; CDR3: CASSPVTERNYGYTF
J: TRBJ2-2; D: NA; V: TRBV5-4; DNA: TGTGCCAGCACCCTTCGGGGGAACACCGGGGAGCTGTTTTTT; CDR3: CASTLRGNTGELFF
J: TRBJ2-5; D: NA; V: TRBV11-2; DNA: TGTGCCAGCAGCTCCCGCGCCAGGGGCCAAGAGACCCAGTACTTC; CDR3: CASSSRARGQETQYF
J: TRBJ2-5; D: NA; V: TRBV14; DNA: TGTGCCAGCAGCCAAGTCCCTCAGGAGACCCAGTACTTC; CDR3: CASSQVPQETQYF
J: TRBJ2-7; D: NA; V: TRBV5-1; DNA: TGCGCCAGCAGCTTGACTGCTAACCTCTACGAGCAGTACTTC; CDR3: CASSLTANLYEQYF
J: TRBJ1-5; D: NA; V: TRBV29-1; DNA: TGCAGCGTTGGATGGTCAGGGGTAAGCAATCAGCCCCAGCATTTT; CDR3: CSVGWSGVSNQPQHF
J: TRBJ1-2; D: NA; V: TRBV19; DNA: TGTGCCAGTAGTATTGCTCTATTCTATGGCTACACCTTC; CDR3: CASSIALFYGYTF
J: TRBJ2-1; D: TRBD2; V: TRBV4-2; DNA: TGTGCCAGCAGCCAAGTAGGAGCTAGCGGGTACGGCAATGAGCAGTTCTTC; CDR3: CASSQVGASGYGNEQFF
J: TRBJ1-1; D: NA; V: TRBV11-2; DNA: TGTGCCAGCAGTCCTGGTGCAGGGCCCAACACTGAAGCTTTCTTT; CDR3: CASSPGAGPNTEAFF
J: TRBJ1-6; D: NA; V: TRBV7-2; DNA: TGTGCCAGCAGCTTAGCGCTGGGGACTCTTAATTCACCCCTCCACTTT; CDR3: CASSLALGTLNSPLHF